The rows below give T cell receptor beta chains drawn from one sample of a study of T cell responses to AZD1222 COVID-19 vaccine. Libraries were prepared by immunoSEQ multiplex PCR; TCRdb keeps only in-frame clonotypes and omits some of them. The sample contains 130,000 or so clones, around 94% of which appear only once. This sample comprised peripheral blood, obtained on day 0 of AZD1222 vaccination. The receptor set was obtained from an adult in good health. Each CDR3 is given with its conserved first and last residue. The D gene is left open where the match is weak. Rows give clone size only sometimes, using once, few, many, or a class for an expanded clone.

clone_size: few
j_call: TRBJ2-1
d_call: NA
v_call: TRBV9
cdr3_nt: TGTGCCAGCAGCGTAGGCTACAATGAGCAGTTCTTC
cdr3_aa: CASSVGYNEQFF

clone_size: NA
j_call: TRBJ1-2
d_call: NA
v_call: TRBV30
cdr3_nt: TGTGCCTGGAGTGTACCCGGGGGGCCTAACTATGGCTACACCTTC
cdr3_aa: CAWSVPGGPNYGYTF

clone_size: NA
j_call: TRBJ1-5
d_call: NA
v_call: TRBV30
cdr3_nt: TGTGCCTGGAGTGGGGTACTCAGCAATCAGCCCCAGCATTTT
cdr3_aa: CAWSGVLSNQPQHF

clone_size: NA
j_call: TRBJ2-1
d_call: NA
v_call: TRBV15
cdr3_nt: TGTGCCACCAGCAGAGAAGTTGCGAGCCCTTCCTACAATGAGCAGTTCTTC
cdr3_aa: CATSREVASPSYNEQFF

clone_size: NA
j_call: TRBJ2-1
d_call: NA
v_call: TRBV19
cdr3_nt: TGTGCCACCGCCGGGTACAATGAGCAGTTCTTC
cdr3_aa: CATAGYNEQFF

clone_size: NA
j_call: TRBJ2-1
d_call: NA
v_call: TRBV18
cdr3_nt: TGTGCCAGCTCACCGGTTCCGTACAATGAGCAGTTCTTC
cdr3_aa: CASSPVPYNEQFF

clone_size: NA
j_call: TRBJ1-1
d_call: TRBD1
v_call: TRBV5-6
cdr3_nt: TGTGCCAGCAGCTTGGCCCAGACAGGGCAAGGGACTGAAGCTTTCTTT
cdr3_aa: CASSLAQTGQGTEAFF

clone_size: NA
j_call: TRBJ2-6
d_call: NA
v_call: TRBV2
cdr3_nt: TGTGCCAGCAGTTTCTACTCTGGGGCCAACGTCCTGACTTTC
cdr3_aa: CASSFYSGANVLTF

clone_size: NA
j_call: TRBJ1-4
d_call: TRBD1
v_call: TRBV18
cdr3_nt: TGTGCCAGCTCACCGAGGGGACAGGGTGGAGAAAAACTGTTTTTT
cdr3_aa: CASSPRGQGGEKLFF

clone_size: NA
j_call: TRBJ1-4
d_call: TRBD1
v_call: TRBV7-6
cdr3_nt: TGTGCCAGCAGCTTTCGGACAGGGGATAATGAAAAACTGTTTTTT
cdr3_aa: CASSFRTGDNEKLFF

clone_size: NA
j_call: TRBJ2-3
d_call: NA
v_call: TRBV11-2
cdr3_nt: TGTGCCGCTAGCCGCGGTTCCAGCACAGATACGCAGTATTTT
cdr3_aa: CAASRGSSTDTQYF

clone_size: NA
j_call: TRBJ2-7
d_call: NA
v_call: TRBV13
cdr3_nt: TGTGCCAGCAGCCGCTCCGGGACAACTTCGGGCGAGCAGTACTTC
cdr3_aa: CASSRSGTTSGEQYF

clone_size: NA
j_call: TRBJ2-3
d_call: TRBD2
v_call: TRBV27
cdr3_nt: TGTGCCAGCAGTGAACTAGCGGACACAGATACGCAGTATTTT
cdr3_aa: CASSELADTDTQYF

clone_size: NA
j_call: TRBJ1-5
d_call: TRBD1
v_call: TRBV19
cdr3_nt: TGTGCCAGTTGCCACCGATTCGACAGGGCATATCAGCCCCAGCATTTT
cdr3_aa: CASCHRFDRAYQPQHF

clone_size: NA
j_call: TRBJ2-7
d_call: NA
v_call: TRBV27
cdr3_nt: TGTGCCAGCAGTTTACTCCCGGAAAGCTCCTACGAGCAGTACTTC
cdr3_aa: CASSLLPESSYEQYF

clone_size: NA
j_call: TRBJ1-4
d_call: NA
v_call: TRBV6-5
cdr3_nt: TGTGCCAGCATTCTAGGGACCGGCGGTGTGGAAAAACTGTTTTTT
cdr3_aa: CASILGTGGVEKLFF

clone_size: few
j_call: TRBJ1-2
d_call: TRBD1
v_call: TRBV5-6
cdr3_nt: TGTGCCAGCAGCCTGGGAGACAGGGTCTATGGCTACACCTTC
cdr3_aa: CASSLGDRVYGYTF

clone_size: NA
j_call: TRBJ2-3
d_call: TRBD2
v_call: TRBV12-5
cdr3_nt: TGTGCTAGTGGTTTGTTGACTAGCGGACCCGGAGATACGCAGTATTTT
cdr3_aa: CASGLLTSGPGDTQYF

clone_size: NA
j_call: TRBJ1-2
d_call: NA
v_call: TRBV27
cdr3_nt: TGTGCCAGCAGTTTAAGCAGGGACCCCTATGGCTACACCTTC
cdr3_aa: CASSLSRDPYGYTF

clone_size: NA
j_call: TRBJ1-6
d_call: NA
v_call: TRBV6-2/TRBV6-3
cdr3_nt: TGTGCCAGCAGTGATACAGGGACCGGGGCACCTTCACCCCTCCACTTT
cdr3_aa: CASSDTGTGAPSPLHF

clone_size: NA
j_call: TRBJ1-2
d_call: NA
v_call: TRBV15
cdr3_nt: TGTGCCACCAGCAGAGGTGACAGCGCTGCGCCCTATGGCTACACCTTC
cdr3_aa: CATSRGDSAAPYGYTF

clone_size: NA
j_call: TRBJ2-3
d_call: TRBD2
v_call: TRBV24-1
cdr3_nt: TGTGCCACCAGTGATCTGACCGGACTAGCGGGAGTAGATACGCAGTATTTT
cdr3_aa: CATSDLTGLAGVDTQYF

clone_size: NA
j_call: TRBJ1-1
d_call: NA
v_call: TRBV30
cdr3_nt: TGTGCCTGGGGACAGACCGCTGAAGCTTTCTTT
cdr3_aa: CAWGQTAEAFF

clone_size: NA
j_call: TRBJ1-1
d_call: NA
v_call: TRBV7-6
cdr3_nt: TGTGCCAGCAGTTCAAGGGGCAGAAACACTGAAGCTTTCTTT
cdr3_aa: CASSSRGRNTEAFF

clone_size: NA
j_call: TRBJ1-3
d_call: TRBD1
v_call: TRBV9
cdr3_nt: TGTGCCAGCAGCGCCGGACAGGGAGGAGGAAACACCATATATTTT
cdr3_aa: CASSAGQGGGNTIYF

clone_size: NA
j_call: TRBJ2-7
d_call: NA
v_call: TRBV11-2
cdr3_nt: TGTGCCAGCAGCTTAGGGGATGGATACGAGCAGTACTTC
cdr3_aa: CASSLGDGYEQYF

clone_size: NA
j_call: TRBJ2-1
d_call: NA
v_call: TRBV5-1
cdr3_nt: TGCGCCAGCAGCTTGTTGGCCGGGACCAATTACAATGAGCAGTTCTTC
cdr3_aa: CASSLLAGTNYNEQFF

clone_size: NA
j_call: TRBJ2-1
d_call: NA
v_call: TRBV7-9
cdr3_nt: TGTGCCAGCAGCCCCTCGGAGTACAATGAGCAGTTCTTC
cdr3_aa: CASSPSEYNEQFF

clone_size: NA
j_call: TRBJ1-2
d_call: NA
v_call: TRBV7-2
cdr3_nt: TGTGCCAGCAGCTTGATGGGGGTAAGGCGAGGCTACACCTTC
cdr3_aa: CASSLMGVRRGYTF

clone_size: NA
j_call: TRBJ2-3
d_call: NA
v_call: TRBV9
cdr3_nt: TGTGCCAGCAGCGTAGCGTCCGTAAGGGATACGCAGTATTTT
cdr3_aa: CASSVASVRDTQYF

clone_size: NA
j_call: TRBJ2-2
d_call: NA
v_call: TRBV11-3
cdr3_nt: TGTGCCAGCAGCCGCCATTCCACCGGGGAGCTGTTTTTT
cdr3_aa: CASSRHSTGELFF

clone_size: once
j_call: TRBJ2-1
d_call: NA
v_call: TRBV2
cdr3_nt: TGTGCCAGCAGTGAGGGCCTAGTGGGTGAGCAGTTCTTC
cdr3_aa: CASSEGLVGEQFF

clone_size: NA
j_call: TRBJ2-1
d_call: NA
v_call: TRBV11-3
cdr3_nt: TGTGCCAGCAGCGCGGAGGGGTACAATGAGCAGTTCTTC
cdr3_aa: CASSAEGYNEQFF

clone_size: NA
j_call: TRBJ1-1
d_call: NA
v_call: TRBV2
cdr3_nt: TGTGCCAGCAGTGAACAGGCCCGGATGAACACTGAAGCTTTCTTT
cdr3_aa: CASSEQARMNTEAFF

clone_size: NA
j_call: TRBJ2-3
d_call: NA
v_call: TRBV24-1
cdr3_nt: TGTGCCACCAGATCACAAGCGGATACGCAGTATTTT
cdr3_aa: CATRSQADTQYF

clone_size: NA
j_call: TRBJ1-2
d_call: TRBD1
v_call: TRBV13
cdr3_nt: TGTGCCAGCAGCTTAGGCAGGGGGAACTATGGCTACACCTTC
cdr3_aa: CASSLGRGNYGYTF

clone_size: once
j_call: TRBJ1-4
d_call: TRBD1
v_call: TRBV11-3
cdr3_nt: TGTGCCAGCAGCTTTACAGGGGAGGGTGGCGAAAAACTGTTTTTT
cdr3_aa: CASSFTGEGGEKLFF

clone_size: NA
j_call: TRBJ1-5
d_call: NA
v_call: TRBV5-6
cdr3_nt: TGTGCCAGCAGCTTTCTAGGGGGAGGGAATCAGCCCCAGCATTTT
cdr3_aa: CASSFLGGGNQPQHF

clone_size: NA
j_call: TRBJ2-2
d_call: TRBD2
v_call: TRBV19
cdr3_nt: TGTGCCAGTAGGGGACTAGCGTTGAACACCGGGGAGCTGTTTTTT
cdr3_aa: CASRGLALNTGELFF

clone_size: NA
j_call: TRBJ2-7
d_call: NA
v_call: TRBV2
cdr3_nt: TGTGCCAGCAGTGAGCGCAGTACGGCCTACGAGCAGTACTTC
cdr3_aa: CASSERSTAYEQYF

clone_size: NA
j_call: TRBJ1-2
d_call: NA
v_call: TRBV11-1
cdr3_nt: TGTGCCAGCAGCTTAGCCAGGGTCGGCGGCTACACCTTC
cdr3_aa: CASSLARVGGYTF

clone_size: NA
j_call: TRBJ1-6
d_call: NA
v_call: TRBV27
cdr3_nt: TGTGCCAGCAGTTTATGGAGCAACGCTAATTCACCCCTCCACTTT
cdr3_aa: CASSLWSNANSPLHF

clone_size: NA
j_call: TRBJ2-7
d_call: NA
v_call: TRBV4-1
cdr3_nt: TGCGCCAGCAGCCAAGAACAGGGTGGGTCCTACGAGCAGTACTTC
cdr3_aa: CASSQEQGGSYEQYF

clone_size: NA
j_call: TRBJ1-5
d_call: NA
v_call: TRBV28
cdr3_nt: TGTGCCAGCTCCCCTCGCGTTTTTAGCAATCAGCCCCAGCATTTT
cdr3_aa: CASSPRVFSNQPQHF

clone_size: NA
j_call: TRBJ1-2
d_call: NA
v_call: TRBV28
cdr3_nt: TGTGCCAGCAGTTTATTTCACGGCAGCTATGGCTACACCTTC
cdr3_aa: CASSLFHGSYGYTF

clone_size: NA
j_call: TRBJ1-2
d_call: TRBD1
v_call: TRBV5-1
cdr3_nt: TGCGCCAGCAGCTTGACAGGGGATGCCTATGGCTACACCTTC
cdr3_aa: CASSLTGDAYGYTF

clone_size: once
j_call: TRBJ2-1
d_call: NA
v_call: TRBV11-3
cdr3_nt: TGTGCCAGCAGCTCTAGACAGGACAATGAGCAGTTCTTC
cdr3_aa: CASSSRQDNEQFF

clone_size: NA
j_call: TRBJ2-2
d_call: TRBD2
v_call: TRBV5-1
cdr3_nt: TGCGCCAGCAGCCTTGGACTAGCGGGAGGGCCGGACGGGGAGCTGTTTTTT
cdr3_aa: CASSLGLAGGPDGELFF

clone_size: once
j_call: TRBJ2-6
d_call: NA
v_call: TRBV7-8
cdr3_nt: TGTGCCAGCAGCTCAACCGGGATCTCGCCGGGAACTGGGGCCAACGTCCTGACTTTC
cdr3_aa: CASSSTGISPGTGANVLTF

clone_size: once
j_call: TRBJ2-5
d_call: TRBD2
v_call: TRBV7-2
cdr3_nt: TGTGCCAGCAGCTTGGGGCTAGCGGGAGGGCCCTCTAAAGAGACCCAGTACTTC
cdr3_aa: CASSLGLAGGPSKETQYF